This T cell receptor beta chain is from a study of T cell responses to AZD1222 COVID-19 vaccine. Study results and limitations: The donor group comprised mostly white British people and more females; the analysis possibly underestimated clonal diversity.

Method: immunoSEQ multiplex PCR; TCRdb's copy keeps in-frame clones and lacks some. The sample holds around 110,000 clones, roughly 84% seen once. About this clone: Its antigen is not known.

The CDR3 extends over 13 amino acids. V was cut by 3 bases and J by 3 bases, with 10 bases left in between. Germline V CDR1 and CDR2: SGDLS, YYNGEE. The chain recombines TRBV9 with TRBJ2-7; no reliable D call. Sequencing was performed on peripheral blood, taken on day 0 of AZD1222 vaccination. The TCR originated in an adult in good health. The CDR3 bases are TGTGCCAGCAGCGCAGAGGAGAGCTACGAGCAGTACTTC. Protein: CASSAEESYEQYF.